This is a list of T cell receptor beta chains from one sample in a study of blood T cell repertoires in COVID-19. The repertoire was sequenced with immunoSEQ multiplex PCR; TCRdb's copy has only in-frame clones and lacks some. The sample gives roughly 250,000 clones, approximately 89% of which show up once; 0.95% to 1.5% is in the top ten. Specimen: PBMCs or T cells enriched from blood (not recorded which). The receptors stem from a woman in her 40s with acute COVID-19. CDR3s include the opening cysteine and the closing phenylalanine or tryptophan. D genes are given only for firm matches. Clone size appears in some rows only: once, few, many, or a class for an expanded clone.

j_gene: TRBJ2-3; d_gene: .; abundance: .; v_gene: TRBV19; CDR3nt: TGTGCCAGTAGTATAGGAGGGTGGAAAGATACGCAGTATTTT; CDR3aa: CASSIGGWKDTQYF
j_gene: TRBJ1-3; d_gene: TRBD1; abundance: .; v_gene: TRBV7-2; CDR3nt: TGTGCCAGCAGCTTAGGTGGACAGGTGATACACACCATATATTTT; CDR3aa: CASSLGGQVIHTIYF
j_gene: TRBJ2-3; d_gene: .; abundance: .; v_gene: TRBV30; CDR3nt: TGTGCCTGGAGCAGGGTTAGTACAGATACGCAGTATTTT; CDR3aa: CAWSRVSTDTQYF
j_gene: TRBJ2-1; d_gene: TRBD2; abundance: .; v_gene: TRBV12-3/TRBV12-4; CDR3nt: TGTGCCAGCAGTTTGGGGACTAGCAATGAGCAGTTCTTC; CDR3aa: CASSLGTSNEQFF
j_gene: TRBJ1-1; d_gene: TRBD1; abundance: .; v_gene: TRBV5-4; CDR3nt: TGTGCCAGCAGCTTGAACCGGGGACAGATAAACACTGAAGCTTTCTTT; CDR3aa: CASSLNRGQINTEAFF
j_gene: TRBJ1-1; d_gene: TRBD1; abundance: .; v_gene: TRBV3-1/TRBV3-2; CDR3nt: TGTGCCAGCAGCCGGGACAGGAAAAGGGCTGAAGCTTTCTTT; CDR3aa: CASSRDRKRAEAFF
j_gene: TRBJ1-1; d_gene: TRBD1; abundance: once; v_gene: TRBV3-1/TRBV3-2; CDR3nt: TGTGCCAGCAGCCAAGGGCCGGGACAGGGATGGAAGAACACTGAAGCTTTCTTT; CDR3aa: CASSQGPGQGWKNTEAFF
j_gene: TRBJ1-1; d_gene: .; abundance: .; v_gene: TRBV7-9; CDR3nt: TGTGCCAGCAGCTTTGTCCGATGGACCTCAGGGGCTGAAGCTTTCTTT; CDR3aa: CASSFVRWTSGAEAFF
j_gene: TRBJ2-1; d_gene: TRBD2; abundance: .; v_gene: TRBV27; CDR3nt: TGTGCCAGCAGTCCCCCGGGTGCTAGCGGCTTCGATGAGCAGTTCTTC; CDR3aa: CASSPPGASGFDEQFF
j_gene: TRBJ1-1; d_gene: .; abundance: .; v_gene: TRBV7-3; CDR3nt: TGTGCCAGCAGCTTAACCAGCGGGGTGGCTTTCTTT; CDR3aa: CASSLTSGVAFF